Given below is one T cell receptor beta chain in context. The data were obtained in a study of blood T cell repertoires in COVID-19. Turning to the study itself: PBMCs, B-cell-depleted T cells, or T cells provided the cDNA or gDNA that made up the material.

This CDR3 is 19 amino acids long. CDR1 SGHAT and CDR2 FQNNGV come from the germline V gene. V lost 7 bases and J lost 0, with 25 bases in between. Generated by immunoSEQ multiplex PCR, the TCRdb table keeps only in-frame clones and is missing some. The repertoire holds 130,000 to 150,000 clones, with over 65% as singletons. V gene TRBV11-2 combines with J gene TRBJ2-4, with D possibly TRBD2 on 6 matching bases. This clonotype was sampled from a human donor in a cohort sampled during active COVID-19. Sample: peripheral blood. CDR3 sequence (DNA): TGTGCCAGCATTAACCCGGAGAGGACTACCTGGGAAGCCAAAAACATTCAGTACTTC. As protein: CASINPERTTWEAKNIQYF. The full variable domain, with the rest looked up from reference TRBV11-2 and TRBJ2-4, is EAGVAQSPRYKIIEKRQSVAFWCNPISGHATLYWYQQILGQGPKLLIQFQNNGVVDDSQLPKDRFSAERLKGVDSTLKIQPAKLEDSAVYLCASINPERTTWEAKNIQYFGAGTRLSVL.